The clone carrying this T cell receptor beta chain was counted ten times or more. Its antigen is unknown. These data originate in a study of regulatory T cells in long-lasting Graves disease. With iRepertoire HTBI primers and Arm-PCR of CDR3 regions, TCR beta libraries were built. Each CDR3 protein gets one entry after TCRdb re-called the multiplex PCR reads with MiXCR. The data contain 600,000 to 800,000 distinct CDR3 sequences, around 30% of them singletons. Overall study findings and caveats: More public clonotypes were shared by persistent patients (around 2,800) than by new patients (about 970).

CDR1 is LGHDT and CDR2 is YNNKEL in the germline V gene (reference sequence). The CDR3 totals 15 residues. Trimming took 1 base from V and 2 from J, leaving 9 bases between them. This sample's time point: persistent/refractory GD, antithyroid drugs over 5 years with positive TRAb. Construction of the TCR library relied on RNA isolated from PBMCs. Sample: peripheral blood mononuclear cells (PBMCs), taken when the disease was refractory, from a patient treated with antithyroid drugs. The chain has TRBV3-1 and TRBJ1-5; possibly TRBD1 for D (6 bases). The sequence was obtained from a female donor with Graves disease. The CDR3 nucleotides read TGTGCCAGCAGCCAAGGGGCAGGGGGCAATCAGCCCCAGCATTTT. This translates into CASSQGAGGNQPQHF.